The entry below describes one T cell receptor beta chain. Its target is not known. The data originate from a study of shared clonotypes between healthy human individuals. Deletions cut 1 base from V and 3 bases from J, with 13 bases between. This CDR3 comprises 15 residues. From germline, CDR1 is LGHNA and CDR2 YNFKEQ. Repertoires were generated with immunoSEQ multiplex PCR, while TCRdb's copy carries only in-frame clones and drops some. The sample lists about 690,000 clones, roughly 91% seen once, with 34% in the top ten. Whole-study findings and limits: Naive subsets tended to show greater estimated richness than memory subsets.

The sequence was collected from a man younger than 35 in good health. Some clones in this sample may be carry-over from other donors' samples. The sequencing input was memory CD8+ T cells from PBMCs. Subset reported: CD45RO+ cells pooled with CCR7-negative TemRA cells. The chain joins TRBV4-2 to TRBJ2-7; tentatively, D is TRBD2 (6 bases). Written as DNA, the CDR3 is TGTGCCAGCAGCCAAGTCCGACGGGAGAACTACGAGCAGTACTTC. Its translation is CASSQVRRENYEQYF.